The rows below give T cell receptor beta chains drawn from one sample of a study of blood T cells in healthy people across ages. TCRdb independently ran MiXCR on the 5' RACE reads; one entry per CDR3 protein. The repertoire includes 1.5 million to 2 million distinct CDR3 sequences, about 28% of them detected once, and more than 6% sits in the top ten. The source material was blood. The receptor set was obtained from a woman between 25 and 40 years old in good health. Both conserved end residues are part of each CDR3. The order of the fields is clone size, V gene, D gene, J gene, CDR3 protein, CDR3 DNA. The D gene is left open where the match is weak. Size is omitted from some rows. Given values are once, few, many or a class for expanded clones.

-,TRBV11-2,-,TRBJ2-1,CASSLAGMVGPFF,TGTGCCAGCAGCTTAGCAGGCATGGTGGGGCCGTTCTTC
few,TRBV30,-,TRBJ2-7,CAWTRESYEQYF,TGTGCCTGGACAAGGGAATCCTACGAGCAGTACTTC
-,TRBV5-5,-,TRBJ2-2,CASSRIPGANTGELFF,TGTGCCAGCAGTCGAATACCGGGAGCTAACACCGGGGAGCTGTTTTTT
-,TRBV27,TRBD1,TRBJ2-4,CASSPITGENIQYF,TGTGCCAGCAGTCCTATAACAGGGGAAAACATTCAGTACTTC
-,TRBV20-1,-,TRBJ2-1,CSASKSNSYNEQFF,TGCAGTGCTAGTAAGAGCAACTCCTACAATGAGCAGTTCTTC
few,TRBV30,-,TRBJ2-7,CAWSVGFGIEDEQYF,TGTGCCTGGAGTGTGGGTTTTGGGATCGAGGACGAGCAGTACTTC
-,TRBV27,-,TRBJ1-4,CASTGDRDLNEKQFF,TGTGCCAGCACCGGTGACCGGGATCTCAATGAAAAACAGTTTTTT
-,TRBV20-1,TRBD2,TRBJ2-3,CSARDLAGGVADTQYF,TGCAGTGCTAGAGATCTAGCGGGAGGGGTTGCAGATACGCAGTATTTT
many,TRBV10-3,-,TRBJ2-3,CAISENPADTDTQYF,TGTGCCATCAGTGAGAATCCAGCGGACACAGATACGCAGTATTTT
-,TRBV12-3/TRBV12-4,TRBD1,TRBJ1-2,CASSLAGTAMGGHTF,TGTGCCAGCAGTTTAGCCGGGACAGCTATGGGTGGCCACACCTTC
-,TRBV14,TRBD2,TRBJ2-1,CASSPVSGGAVQFF,TGTGCCAGCAGCCCTGTTAGCGGGGGGGCCGTTCAGTTCTTC
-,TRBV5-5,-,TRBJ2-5,CASSLVSASGETQYF,TGTGCCAGCAGCTTGGTGTCGGCCTCGGGCGAGACCCAGTACTTC
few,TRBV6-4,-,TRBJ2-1,CASSLHPWNNEQFF,TGTGCCAGCAGTTTGCACCCGTGGAACAATGAGCAGTTCTTC
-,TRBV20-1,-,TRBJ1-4,CSANPGLDEKLFF,TGCAGTGCTAACCCAGGGTTGGACGAAAAACTGTTTTTT
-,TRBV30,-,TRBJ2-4,CAWSRTVAKNIQYF,TGTGCCTGGAGTCGGACGGTAGCCAAAAACATTCAGTACTTC
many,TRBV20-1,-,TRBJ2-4,CSARGEVVDLAKNIQYF,TGCAGTGCTAGAGGCGAGGTGGTCGACCTAGCCAAAAACATTCAGTACTTC
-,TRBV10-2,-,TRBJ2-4,CASSRDTEGVQYF,TGCGCCAGCAGCCGGGACACCGAAGGCGTGCAGTACTTC
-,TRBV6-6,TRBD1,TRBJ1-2,CARRGQDLNYGYTF,TGTGCCAGACGCGGACAGGACCTTAACTATGGCTACACCTTC
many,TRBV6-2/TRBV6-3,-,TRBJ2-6,CASSLIQGSGANVLTF,TGTGCCAGCAGCTTGATACAGGGCTCGGGGGCCAACGTCCTGACTTTC
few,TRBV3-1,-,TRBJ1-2,CASSQGNGDYGYTF,TGTGCCAGCAGCCAAGGGAATGGAGACTATGGCTACACCTTC
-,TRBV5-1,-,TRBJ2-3,CASSLGGRGPSDTQYF,TGCGCCAGCAGCTTGGGGGGGCGCGGGCCCTCAGATACGCAGTATTTT
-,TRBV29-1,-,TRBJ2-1,CSVEKRGPYEQFF,TGCAGCGTTGAAAAACGGGGACCCTACGAACAGTTCTTC
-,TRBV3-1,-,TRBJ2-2,CASSHTGFSNTGELFF,TGTGCCAGCAGCCATACAGGGTTTTCCAACACCGGGGAGCTGTTTTTT
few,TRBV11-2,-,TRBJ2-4,CASSPSGDIQYF,TGTGCCAGCAGCCCCTCCGGGGACATTCAGTACTTC
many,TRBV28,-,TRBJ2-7,CASSTATYEQYF,TGTGCCAGCAGTACGGCAACCTACGAGCAGTACTTC
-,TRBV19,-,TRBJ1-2,CASSGGGVRYGYTF,TGTGCCAGTAGTGGCGGAGGCGTTCGCTATGGCTACACCTTC
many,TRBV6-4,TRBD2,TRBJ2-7,CASKLGLAVREQYF,TGTGCCAGCAAGTTGGGACTAGCGGTCCGGGAGCAGTACTTC
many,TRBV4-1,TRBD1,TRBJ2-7,CASSQDRQGVYEQYF,TGCGCCAGCAGCCAAGATCGACAGGGGGTCTACGAGCAGTACTTC
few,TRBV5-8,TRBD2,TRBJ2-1,CASSGTGTSGRNEQFF,TGTGCCAGCAGCGGTACCGGGACTAGCGGGCGCAATGAGCAGTTCTTC
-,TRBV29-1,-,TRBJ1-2,CSVDAGYLYGYTF,TGCAGCGTTGATGCAGGTTACCTGTATGGCTACACCTTC
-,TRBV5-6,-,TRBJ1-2,CASGRLDGYTF,TGTGCCAGCGGACGGTTGGATGGCTACACCTTC
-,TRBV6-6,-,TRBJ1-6,CASSPPLLNSPLHF,TGTGCCAGCAGTCCTCCTCTACTTAATTCACCCCTCCACTTT
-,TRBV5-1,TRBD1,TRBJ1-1,CASSLGTGENTEAFF,TGCGCCAGCAGCTTAGGGACAGGGGAGAACACTGAAGCTTTCTTT
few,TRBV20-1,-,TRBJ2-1,CSAGRAAYNEQFF,TGCAGTGCTGGACGCGCAGCCTACAATGAGCAGTTCTTC
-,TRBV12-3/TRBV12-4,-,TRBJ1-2,CASSFQEEVYGYTF,TGTGCCAGCAGTTTCCAAGAAGAGGTCTATGGCTACACCTTC
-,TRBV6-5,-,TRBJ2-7,CASSYSALNRAFSYEQYF,TGTGCCAGCAGTTACTCCGCTCTTAACAGGGCTTTCTCCTACGAGCAGTACTTC
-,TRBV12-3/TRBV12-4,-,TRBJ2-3,CASRTVSTDTQYF,TGTGCCAGCCGAACTGTGAGCACAGATACGCAGTATTTT
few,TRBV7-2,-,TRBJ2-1,CASRRAANNEQFF,TGTGCCAGCAGGAGAGCCGCGAACAATGAGCAGTTCTTC
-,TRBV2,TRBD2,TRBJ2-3,CASSEPGLAPTDTQYF,TGTGCCAGCAGTGAACCGGGACTAGCGCCGACAGATACGCAGTATTTT
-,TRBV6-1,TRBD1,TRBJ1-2,CASSQAGQGSHGYTF,TGTGCCAGCAGTCAAGCGGGACAGGGTAGCCATGGCTACACCTTC
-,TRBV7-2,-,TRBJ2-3,CASSSFPDTQYF,TGTGCCAGCAGCTCCTTTCCAGATACGCAGTATTTT
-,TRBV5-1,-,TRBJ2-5,CASSYRQSLEQYF,TGCGCCAGCAGCTATCGACAGTCTCTGGAGCAGTACTTC
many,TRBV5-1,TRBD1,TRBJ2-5,CASSLVTGLDLETQYF,TGCGCCAGCAGCTTAGTGACAGGGCTTGACCTAGAGACCCAGTACTTC
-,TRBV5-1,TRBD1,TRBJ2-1,CASSFSPGGFNEQFF,TGCGCCAGCAGCTTTTCGCCAGGGGGCTTCAATGAGCAGTTCTTC
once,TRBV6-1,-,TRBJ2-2,CASSPQLVGTGELFF,TGTGCCAGCAGTCCTCAACTGGTAGGAACCGGGGAGCTGTTTTTT
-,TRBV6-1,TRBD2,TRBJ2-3,CASSALAGGRTSRTDTQYF,TGTGCCAGCAGTGCACTAGCGGGGGGGCGTACATCACGCACAGATACGCAGTATTTT